This TCR beta chain was documented in a study of STAT5B mutations in CD4+ large granular lymphocyte leukemia. This clone was detected only once. Antigen unknown. This sample also contains other DNA sequences that code for the same CDR3. Study-wide results and limits: Compared with healthy controls (2/35), patient top clones favored TRBV06 (8/27).

Germline V gene data show CDR1 as SEHNR and CDR2 as FQNEAQ (reference sequence). The CDR3 is 13 amino acids. Trimming stripped 1 base from V and 7 bases from J, with 10 bases between. The assay was run at survey level. Profiled with immunoSEQ multiplex PCR; TCRdb holds only in-frame clones, not every one. The sample shows around 21,000 clones, about 78% of them seen only once. The sample comprised CD4+ T cells from blood buffy coats. The chain employs TRBV7-9 and TRBJ1-2, with D unresolved. The receptor's source is a human donor in good health. The DNA of the CDR3 is TGTGCCAGCAGCTTAGGTACGGGCTTTGGCTACACCTTC. It translates to CASSLGTGFGYTF.